The next 15 T cell receptor beta chains were all read from a single sample in a study of T cell responses to AZD1222 COVID-19 vaccine. This table comes from immunoSEQ multiplex PCR, and its TCRdb copy is limited to in-frame clones, with some not included. The sample has 150,000 to 200,000 clones, around 93% seen once. This specimen consisted of peripheral blood, obtained on day 0 of AZD1222 vaccination. These receptors all come from an adult in good health.

The chain links TRBV6-5 to TRBJ2-7; 12 bases map to TRBD2. CDR3 length: 14 residues. The germline V gene encodes CDR1 MNHEY and CDR2 SVGAGI. V lost 6 bases, J lost 3 bases, and 3 bases stayed unmatched. Here the CDR3 reads CASSRLAGDYEQYF. In DNA, the CDR3 is TGTGCCAGCAGCAGACTAGCGGGGGACTACGAGCAGTACTTC.

This rearrangement joins TRBV5-4 to TRBJ1-2, with D uncertain. The CDR3 is made up of 13 amino acids. The germline gives CDR1 SGHNT, CDR2 YYREEE (reference sequence). V lost 0 bases and J lost 6, with 9 bases in between. The CDR3 coding sequence is TGTGCCAGCAGCTTGGAATATTCCCATGGCTACACCTTC. Its protein product is CASSLEYSHGYTF.

This chain connects TRBV5-5 to TRBJ2-3, with TRBD2 identical over 12 bases. Unmatched junction bases numbered 18, after V lost 4 bases and J lost 6 bases. CDR3 length: 19 amino acids. CDR1 and CDR2 from the germline V gene are SGHKS and YYEKEE (reference sequence). Here the CDR3 reads CASSPGLAGRVIRTDTQYF. The CDR3 coding sequence is TGTGCCAGCAGCCCCGGACTAGCGGGACGTGTAATCCGTACGGATACGCAGTATTTT.

This clone showed up just once. This chain uses TRBV7-2 with TRBJ2-7; possible D gene TRBD1, 5 bases. Germline V gene lookup returns CDR1 SGHTA and CDR2 FQGNSA. V lost 1 base and J 3 bases, leaving 13 bases between the germline ends. The CDR3 consists of 15 residues. The CDR3 region is CASSLESNTGYEQYF. The CDR3 region has the DNA TGTGCCAGCAGCTTAGAATCGAATACAGGCTACGAGCAGTACTTC.

The V gene is TRBV30, the J gene TRBJ2-3; D uncertain. Germline V CDR1 and CDR2: GTSNPN, SVGIG (reference sequence). The CDR3 runs 17 residues. Trimming stripped 3 bases from V and 2 bases from J, with 21 bases between. Here the CDR3 DNA reads TGTGCCTGGAGCGTCCCGGACCTGGGTTTGGCCACAGATACGCAGTATTTT. It encodes CAWSVPDLGLATDTQYF.

The gene calls are TRBV19 and TRBJ2-3; weak D call: TRBD2 (6 bases). The germline gives CDR1 LNHDA, CDR2 SQIVND (reference sequence). Trimming left V 6 bases short and J 5 bases short, with 18 bases between. The CDR3 has 15 residues. DNA of the CDR3: TGTGCCAGTAGCCCAGGATTGCGGGGAAGAGATACGCAGTATTTT. Encoded protein: CASSPGLRGRDTQYF.

The chain recombines TRBV19 with TRBJ2-5, with a tentative D call TRBD1 (5 bases). V was clipped by 2 bases and J by 5 bases, with 15 bases between them. CDR3 size: 15 residues. Germline CDR1 LNHDA, CDR2 SQIVND (reference sequence). The CDR3 here is CASSILGQGGETQYF. The CDR3 DNA sequence: TGTGCCAGTAGTATATTGGGTCAGGGTGGTGAGACCCAGTACTTC. The whole variable domain, remainder taken from reference TRBV19 and TRBJ2-5, is DGGITQSPKYLFRKEGQNVTLSCEQNLNHDAMYWYRQDPGQGLRLIYYSQIVNDFQKGDIAEGYSVSREKKESFPLTVTSAQKNPTAFYLCASSILGQGGETQYFGPGTRLLVL.

V gene TRBV12-3 or TRBV12-4 combines with J gene TRBJ1-2, with 7 bases fitting TRBD1. V shed 4 bases and J 8 bases; nucleotides not matched to a gene: 4. CDR3 length: 12 amino acids. The CDR3: CASSWTGWGYTF. The CDR3 DNA reads TGTGCCAGCAGTTGGACAGGATGGGGCTACACCTTC.

This clone appeared a single time. V gene TRBV19 combines with J gene TRBJ1-3, with 11 bases identical to TRBD1. The CDR3 contains 15 residues. Germline CDR1 and CDR2: LNHDA and SQIVND (reference sequence). Germline trimming cut 7 bases from V and 8 bases from J; bases unmatched to any gene: 10. CDR3 DNA sequence: TGTGCCAGTAATCATCGGACAGGGGGCGACTACACCATATATTTT. It translates to CASNHRTGGDYTIYF.

CDR3 nucleotides: TGCGCCAGCAGCCAAGGGAGGGAGGGGTACACTGAAGCTTTCTTT. Its translation is CASSQGREGYTEAFF. The chain uses TRBV4-1 and TRBJ1-1; D is perhaps TRBD1 (5 bases). CDR1 and CDR2 from the germline V gene are MGHRA and YSYEKL. This CDR3 is built from 15 residues. V shed 1 base and J shed 3 bases, with 12 bases lying between them.

The chain couples TRBV6-5 to TRBJ1-5; D not resolved. Per germline, CDR1 MNHEY and CDR2 SVGAGI. V was pared by 7 bases and J by 2 bases, with 9 bases between. The CDR3 loop spans 13 amino acids. This chain's CDR3 is CASKPSGNQPQHF. The CDR3 DNA is TGTGCCAGCAAACCAAGCGGCAATCAGCCCCAGCATTTT.

This chain links TRBV5-1 with TRBJ2-7; D ambiguous. The length of the CDR3 is 14 residues. V lost 0 bases and J lost 1, with 8 bases in between. Germline CDR1 SGHRS, CDR2 YFSETQ. The CDR3 loop is CASSLGQISYEQYF. Here the CDR3 DNA reads TGCGCCAGCAGCTTGGGTCAGATATCCTACGAGCAGTACTTC.

This chain connects TRBV28 to TRBJ1-2; D remains ambiguous. Trimming removed 6 bases from V and 5 bases from J, with 28 bases in between. From germline, CDR1 is MDHEN and CDR2 SYDVKM. The CDR3 has 18 residues. In DNA form, the CDR3 reads TGTGCCAGCAGCCCTTACACCCCCCGGGGATCTCACTCATATGGCTACACCTTC. This codes for CASSPYTPRGSHSYGYTF.

The rearrangement links TRBV19 to TRBJ1-1, with D uncertain. Trimming took off 7 bases at V and 5 bases at J, with 20 bases between the two ends. Germline V gene data show CDR1 as LNHDA and CDR2 as SQIVND (reference sequence). CDR3 length: 15 residues. The CDR3 nucleotides are TGTGCCAGTAATGGGGTTGGAGGGCCGCGGACTGAAGCTTTCTTT. This translates into CASNGVGGPRTEAFF.

CDR3 protein: CAWSVGLAFTDTQYF. The CDR3 DNA reads as TGTGCCTGGAGTGTAGGGCTAGCGTTCACAGATACGCAGTATTTT. The rearrangement joins TRBV30 to TRBJ2-3, with D possibly matching TRBD2 (6 bases). CDR1 is GTSNPN, CDR2 SVGIG, per germline (reference sequence). This CDR3 is built from 15 residues. The V and J ends lost 0 bases and 2 bases respectively, with 12 bases between them.